The 14 T cell receptor beta chains below come from one sample, sequenced in a study of PD-L1 blockade in urothelial cancer. Regarding time point: pretreatment peripheral blood. Profiled with immunoSEQ multiplex PCR; TCRdb holds only in-frame clones, not every one. This sample has about 52,000 clones, with around 72% found just once. The sample consisted of PBMCs, taken around atezolizumab (anti-PD-L1) treatment. The receptors derive from a man in his 70s with urothelial cancer.

The rearrangement joins TRBV11-2 to TRBJ2-3; D is ambiguous. Trimming shortened V by 1 base and J by 4 bases, and 9 bases separated the two germline ends. Germline V gene lookup returns CDR1 SGHAT and CDR2 FQNNGV. The CDR3 contains 14 residues. CDR3 nucleotides: TGTGCCAGCAGCTTAGTTTCGGTGGCAGATACGCAGTATTTT. Translation gives CASSLVSVADTQYF.

The rearrangement links TRBV28 to TRBJ1-2; a possible D gene is TRBD1 (5 bases). V was shortened by 6 bases and J by 5 bases, with 16 bases between the two germline ends. The CDR3 spans 14 residues. CDR1 MDHEN and CDR2 SYDVKM come from the germline V gene. DNA for the CDR3: TGTGCCAGCAGATGGCAGGGTGGGTCGTATGGCTACACCTTC. Protein sequence: CASRWQGGSYGYTF.

The V gene is TRBV2, the J gene TRBJ2-7; TRBD1 matches at 7 bases. Germline trimming cut 6 bases from V and 3 bases from J; bases unmatched to any gene: 5. This CDR3 spans 13 amino acids. Germline CDR1 SNHLY, CDR2 FYNNEI. CDR3 nucleotides: TGTGCCAGCAGAGGGGACAGACTCTACGAGCAGTACTTC. Residues: CASRGDRLYEQYF.

The CDR3 DNA is TGTGCCAGCTCACCCAGCCGACAGGACTATGGCTACACCTTC. Its translation: CASSPSRQDYGYTF. The chain is built from TRBV18 and TRBJ1-2, with D possibly being TRBD1 (6 bases). Germline CDR1 is KGHSH and CDR2 is LQKENI. This CDR3 contains 14 residues. Between the trimmed V and J ends, which lost 3 bases and 3 bases, there was a span of 11 bases.

V is TRBV5-6 and J is TRBJ1-2, with a tentative D call TRBD1 (5 bases). The germline V and J ends were trimmed by 0 bases and 6 bases, with 15 bases remaining between them. Germline V gene lookup returns CDR1 SGHDT and CDR2 YYEEEE. There are 15 residues in the CDR3. CDR3 sequence: CASSLGFLGGNGYTF. In DNA form, the CDR3 reads TGTGCCAGCAGCTTGGGATTCTTGGGGGGTAATGGCTACACCTTC. Together with reference TRBV5-6 and TRBJ1-2, the CDR3 gives the full variable domain: DAGVTQSPTHLIKTRGQQVTLRCSPKSGHDTVSWYQQALGQGPQFIFQYYEEEERQRGNFPDRFSGHQFPNYSSELNVNALLLGDSALYLCASSLGFLGGNGYTFGSGTRLTVV.

This sequence joins TRBV19 and TRBJ2-3; 14 bases match TRBD2. Germline values: CDR1 LNHDA, CDR2 SQIVND (reference sequence). V trimming: 5 bases; J trimming: 4 bases; junction bases outside the gene matches: 2. This CDR3 comprises 15 residues. CDR3 amino acids: CASSLTSGRADTQYF. In DNA form, the CDR3 reads TGTGCCAGTAGTTTGACTAGCGGGAGGGCAGATACGCAGTATTTT. Using reference TRBV19 and TRBJ2-3 for the parts outside the CDR3, the full variable domain is DGGITQSPKYLFRKEGQNVTLSCEQNLNHDAMYWYRQDPGQGLRLIYYSQIVNDFQKGDIAEGYSVSREKKESFPLTVTSAQKNPTAFYLCASSLTSGRADTQYFGPGTRLTVL.

The rearrangement joins TRBV5-1 to TRBJ2-6; 7 nucleotides align to TRBD1. This CDR3 region has 15 residues. Germline assignment: CDR1 SGHRS and CDR2 YFSETQ. With 8 bases clipped from V and 0 bases from J, the junction kept 5 bases outside the gene matches. CDR3 in amino acids: CASSTGSSGANVLTF. CDR3 in DNA: TGCGCCAGTTCGACAGGGAGCTCTGGGGCCAACGTCCTGACTTTC.

The table lists this clone with a few counts. The genes are TRBV7-9 and TRBJ1-2; 7 bases are shared with TRBD1. This CDR3 contains 15 residues. Germline CDR1 and CDR2: SEHNR and FQNEAQ (reference sequence). Trimming cost V 3 bases and J 5 bases; bases outside gene matches: 9. The CDR3 nucleotides are TGTGCCAGCAGCTTCACCGGGACAGACCCATATGGCTACACCTTC. Translation gives CASSFTGTDPYGYTF.

This chain links TRBV4-1 with TRBJ1-1, with 8 bases that match TRBD1. The V gene end was trimmed by 0 bases and the J gene end by 4 bases; junction bases not matched to a gene: 10. The germline gives CDR1 MGHRA, CDR2 YSYEKL. This CDR3 spans 17 amino acids. CDR3 DNA: TGCGCCAGCAGCCAAGATGGCCAGGGGGCGTCGGGCACTGAAGCTTTCTTT. Its protein is CASSQDGQGASGTEAFF.

The rearrangement links TRBV7-6 to TRBJ2-7; 7 nucleotides agree with TRBD1. Germline-derived CDR1 and CDR2 are SGHVS and FNYEAQ. The CDR3 is 13 amino acids. Unmatched junction bases numbered 4, after V lost 5 bases and J lost 3 bases. CDR3 sequence: CASSRDRDYEQYF. CDR3 in DNA: TGTGCCAGCAGCCGAGACAGGGACTACGAGCAGTACTTC.

J is TRBJ2-2 and V is TRBV2; 8 nucleotides align to TRBD2. With 10 bases clipped from V and 7 bases from J, the junction kept 8 bases outside the gene matches. The CDR3 has 13 residues. Germline V gene data show CDR1 as SNHLY and CDR2 as FYNNEI. This CDR3 reads CATNGGAGGELFF. As DNA, the CDR3 is TGTGCCACGAACGGGGGGGCAGGCGGGGAGCTGTTTTTT.

CDR3 amino acids: CASSPGVSTDTQYF. DNA for the CDR3: TGTGCCAGCTCACCGGGAGTCTCCACAGATACGCAGTATTTT. This chain links TRBV18 with TRBJ2-3; weak D call: TRBD2 (5 bases). V was cut by 3 bases and J by 2 bases, with 9 bases left in between. Germline CDR1 is KGHSH and CDR2 is LQKENI. CDR3 length: 14 amino acids. Using reference TRBV18 and TRBJ2-3 for the parts outside the CDR3, the full variable domain is NAGVMQNPRHLVRRRGQEARLRCSPMKGHSHVYWYRQLPEEGLKFMVYLQKENIIDESGMPKERFSAEFPKEGPSILRIQQVVRGDSAAYFCASSPGVSTDTQYFGPGTRLTVL.

The gene calls are TRBV5-5 and TRBJ2-3; weak D call: TRBD2 (5 bases). The CDR3 length is 15 residues. Germline CDR1 is SGHKS and CDR2 is YYEKEE (reference sequence). The V end lost 2 bases, the J end lost 0 bases, and 10 bases lay between the germline ends. DNA for the CDR3: TGTGCCAGCAGCTTTGTGGGCGGGAGCACAGATACGCAGTATTTT. Amino acids: CASSFVGGSTDTQYF.

The chain couples TRBV19 to TRBJ1-4; D unclear. Germline V gene data show CDR1 as LNHDA and CDR2 as SQIVND (reference sequence). Trimming stripped 5 bases from V and 3 bases from J, with 10 bases between. The CDR3 consists of 14 residues. In DNA, the CDR3 is TGTGCCAGTAGTGAAAGGAGAGCTAATGAAAAACTGTTTTTT. It is translated as CASSERRANEKLFF.